These T cell receptor beta chains were read from a single sample in a study of OX40 agonist ivuxolimab in advanced cancers. The protocol was immunoSEQ multiplex PCR, while the TCRdb copy is restricted to in-frame clones and leaves out a portion. Of 11,000 to 15,000 clones in the sample, just under 80% were seen once. Specimen: CD4+ or CD8+ T cells sorted from blood, collected in a trial of the OX40 agonist ivuxolimab. These receptors all come from an adult with an advanced solid tumor such as melanoma, head and neck, liver or kidney cancer. Both conserved end residues are part of each CDR3. The D gene is left open where the match is weak. Only some rows state a clone size, as once, few, many or a class for expanded clones.

>NA|16|TRBV5-4|TRBD1|TRBJ2-5
CASSLGTGWGRETQYF
TGTGCCAGCAGCTTGGGGACAGGGTGGGGGAGGGAGACCCAGTACTTC
>NA|13|TRBV30|NA|TRBJ2-2
CAWSHTNTGELFF
TGTGCCTGGAGCCACACGAACACCGGGGAGCTGTTTTTT
>NA|11|TRBV28|NA|TRBJ2-1
CASSLRYEQFF
TGTGCCAGCAGTTTAAGGTATGAGCAGTTCTTC
>few|14|TRBV14|NA|TRBJ2-1
CASSLWDGLGEQFF
TGTGCCAGCAGCCTCTGGGACGGCTTGGGGGAGCAGTTCTTC
>NA|16|TRBV9|TRBD1|TRBJ2-3
CASSPGTGTITDTQYF
TGTGCCAGCAGCCCCGGGACAGGGACTATCACAGATACGCAGTATTTT
>once|15|TRBV7-2|NA|TRBJ1-2
CASSLVTPPNYGYTF
TGTGCCAGCAGCTTGGTAACTCCACCTAACTATGGCTACACCTTC
>NA|13|TRBV6-5|NA|TRBJ2-7
CASSSAGGYEQYF
TGTGCCAGCAGCTCAGCGGGCGGCTACGAGCAGTACTTC
>NA|14|TRBV5-6|NA|TRBJ1-5
CASSLNAERQPQHF
TGTGCCAGCAGCTTAAATGCCGAACGGCAGCCCCAGCATTTT
>NA|16|TRBV5-4|NA|TRBJ2-5
CASSLGTGWGGETQYF
TGTGCCAGCAGCTTGGGGACAGGGTGGGGAGGGGAGACCCAGTACTTC
>NA|16|TRBV4-2|NA|TRBJ2-2
CASSQESQTVGGELFF
TGTGCCAGCAGCCAAGAATCCCAGACCGTGGGCGGGGAGCTGTTTTTT
>NA|16|TRBV27|TRBD1|TRBJ1-1
CASSSNRGRANTEAFF
TGTGCCAGCAGTTCCAACAGGGGACGTGCCAACACTGAAGCTTTCTTT
>NA|13|TRBV11-2|TRBD1|TRBJ2-7
CASSFGTGDEQYF
TGTGCCAGCAGCTTCGGGACAGGGGACGAGCAGTACTTC
>once|14|TRBV19|NA|TRBJ1-1
CASSSRDPGARAFF
TGTGCCAGTAGTAGCCGGGACCCGGGGGCGAGGGCTTTCTTT
>few|14|TRBV21-1|NA|TRBJ1-2
CASSRGQGKDGYTF
TGTGCCAGCAGCAGGGGACAGGGGAAGGATGGCTACACCTTC
>once|18|TRBV5-5|TRBD2|TRBJ2-2
CASSLGLAGGSNTGELFF
TGTGCCAGCAGCCTGGGACTAGCGGGAGGGTCGAACACCGGGGAGCTGTTTTTT
>NA|14|TRBV7-9|NA|TRBJ1-2
CASSPPGMRNGYTF
TGTGCCAGCAGCCCCCCAGGTATGAGGAACGGCTACACCTTC
>NA|13|TRBV7-6|NA|TRBJ1-2
CASSSTVDYGYTF
TGTGCCAGCAGCTCGACAGTTGACTATGGCTACACCTTC
>NA|14|TRBV11-2|NA|TRBJ2-5
CASSLEGLVETQYF
TGTGCCAGCAGCTTGGAGGGTTTGGTAGAGACCCAGTACTTC
>NA|14|TRBV14|NA|TRBJ2-5
CASSPPGRRETQYF
TGTGCCAGCAGCCCTCCGGGGCGAAGGGAGACCCAGTACTTC
>few|15|TRBV6-1|TRBD2|TRBJ2-5
CASSEVAGEVETQYF
TGTGCCAGCAGTGAGGTAGCGGGAGAGGTAGAGACCCAGTACTTC
>NA|14|TRBV28|TRBD2|TRBJ2-7
CASSFRGLAYEQYF
TGTGCCAGCAGTTTTCGAGGACTAGCCTACGAGCAGTACTTC
>NA|18|TRBV7-8|NA|TRBJ2-1
CASSRDVQRLNSYNEQFF
TGTGCCAGCAGCCGGGACGTACAGCGCCTCAATTCCTACAATGAGCAGTTCTTC
>NA|13|TRBV4-1|NA|TRBJ2-7
CASSPDGPYEQYF
TGCGCCAGCAGCCCGGACGGTCCCTACGAGCAGTACTTC
>few|14|TRBV27|NA|TRBJ2-3
CASSLYPSTDTQYF
TGTGCCAGCAGTTTATACCCCTCCACAGATACGCAGTATTTT
>NA|15|TRBV27|NA|TRBJ1-1
CASSLSPGLNTEAFF
TGTGCCAGCAGTTTATCCCCGGGCCTGAACACTGAAGCTTTCTTT
>once|16|TRBV2|NA|TRBJ1-5
CASSEQAGTTKLPQHF
TGTGCCAGCAGTGAACAGGCCGGGACAACTAAGCTGCCCCAGCATTTT
>NA|13|TRBV2|TRBD1|TRBJ2-7
CASRGDSSYEQYF
TGTGCCAGCAGGGGGGACAGTTCCTACGAGCAGTACTTC
>NA|16|TRBV6-5|NA|TRBJ2-7
CASSYSPGRLSYEQYF
TGTGCCAGCAGTTATTCCCCGGGACGGCTCTCCTACGAGCAGTACTTC
>few|16|TRBV13|NA|TRBJ2-1
CASSSSLTNAYNEQFF
TGTGCCAGCAGCTCCTCATTGACAAACGCCTACAATGAGCAGTTCTTC
>NA|13|TRBV28|NA|TRBJ2-7
CASSLNVRGEQYF
TGTGCCAGCAGTTTAAATGTGAGGGGCGAGCAGTACTTC
>few|15|TRBV6-5|NA|TRBJ2-1
CASRAGSRLPNEQFF
TGTGCCAGCAGGGCCGGGAGTCGGTTGCCCAATGAGCAGTTCTTC
>NA|13|TRBV19|NA|TRBJ1-1
CASFAGVGTEAFF
TGTGCCAGCTTTGCAGGGGTGGGGACTGAAGCTTTCTTT
>NA|13|TRBV27|NA|TRBJ1-2
CASSPWDGLGYTF
TGTGCCAGCAGTCCCTGGGATGGGCTAGGCTACACCTTC
>NA|14|TRBV9|NA|TRBJ1-5
CASSPTMGNQPQHF
TGTGCCAGCAGCCCTACGATGGGCAATCAGCCCCAGCATTTT
>NA|14|TRBV7-9|NA|TRBJ2-7
CASTLGGGGYEQYF
TGTGCCAGCACCCTAGGCGGCGGCGGCTACGAGCAGTACTTC
>once|16|TRBV9|TRBD2|TRBJ2-3
CASSPRTSPSTDTQYF
TGTGCCAGCAGCCCCAGGACTAGCCCTAGCACAGATACGCAGTATTTT
>NA|15|TRBV29-1|NA|TRBJ2-7
CSVEAEAGSSYEQYF
TGCAGCGTTGAAGCGGAAGCGGGTAGCTCCTACGAGCAGTACTTC
>NA|13|TRBV6-5|TRBD2|TRBJ2-7
CASRAGGGYEQYF
TGTGCCAGCCGGGCCGGGGGGGGTTACGAGCAGTACTTC
>NA|14|TRBV6-1|NA|TRBJ2-7
CASSEQLAFYEQYF
TGTGCCAGCAGTGAACAGTTGGCTTTCTACGAGCAGTACTTC
>NA|14|TRBV19|TRBD1|TRBJ1-5
CASLDRDGNQPQHF
TGTGCCAGTTTGGACAGGGACGGCAATCAGCCCCAGCATTTT
>NA|17|TRBV7-8|NA|TRBJ2-1
CASSLVPFSGLYNEQFF
TGTGCCAGCAGCTTAGTCCCCTTTAGCGGCCTATACAATGAGCAGTTCTTC
>NA|15|TRBV6-6|TRBD2|TRBJ2-1
CASRPLAGPQNEQFF
TGTGCCAGCAGACCTCTAGCGGGCCCGCAAAATGAGCAGTTCTTC
>NA|14|TRBV6-6|NA|TRBJ1-2
CASSGAGVGYGYTF
TGTGCCAGCTCCGGGGCAGGGGTGGGATATGGCTACACCTTC
>NA|16|TRBV7-8|NA|TRBJ2-4
CASSPIEGEAKNIQYF
TGTGCCAGCAGCCCAATAGAGGGAGAGGCCAAAAACATTCAGTACTTC
>NA|13|TRBV7-9|NA|TRBJ1-1
CASSSRIDTEAFF
TGTGCCAGCAGCTCCCGTATCGACACTGAAGCTTTCTTT
>NA|15|TRBV10-1|NA|TRBJ2-3
CASSESTIGADTQYF
TGCGCCAGCAGTGAGTCGACCATAGGGGCGGATACGCAGTATTTT